The entry below describes one T cell receptor (beta chain). Its matching antigen is unknown. Before sequencing took place, the ViraFEST assay used viral peptide pools to expand antigen-specific CD4+ T cells. It was after more than 8 days of culture that CD4+ T cells were isolated. Previously uninfected by SARS-CoV-2, the vaccine recipients also showed negative nucleocapsid antibodies. Supplemented with 9.5 to 10 IU/ml IL-2 and about 10 ug/ml peptides, approximately 2 million PBMC per well were kept in culture. This specimen comes from a study of vaccination effects on CD4 cells after COVID-19. Study outcomes and limitations: Late post-vaccination, clones induced by infection and those induced by vaccine underwent marked clonal contraction.

Only in-frame clones appear in the TCRdb table, and some are missing; sequencing was by immunoSEQ multiplex PCR. The sample has tens of thousands of clones, approximately 70% seen once. CDR3 size: 16 residues. In germline, CDR1 is LGHDT, CDR2 YNNKEL (reference sequence). J was trimmed by 2 bases and V by 6 bases; bases with no gene match: 6. The source was CD4+ T cells from PBMCs cultured with HCoV-229E spike peptides, collected before COVID-19 vaccination. This TCR came from a human donor who received a COVID-19 vaccine. V gene TRBV3-1 (or the pseudogene TRBV3-2) combines with J gene TRBJ1-4; 10 bases fit TRBD1. The CDR3 DNA follows: TGTGCCAGCAGTCCCGGGACAGGGGCTACTAATGAAAAACTGTTTTTT. This gives the protein CASSPGTGATNEKLFF.